This record looks at one T cell receptor beta chain sequence and its context. The entry originates in a study of T cell responses to AZD1222 COVID-19 vaccine. TCRdb's table, derived via immunoSEQ multiplex PCR, lists solely in-frame clones and lacks some. The sample contains some 180,000 clones, almost 90% of which appear only once. V lost 0 bases and J lost 7, with 15 bases in between. CDR3 length: 15 residues. Per the germline V gene, CDR1 is SGHAT and CDR2 is FQNNGV. V and J are TRBV11-2 and TRBJ1-1; TRBD1 is a possible D gene (6 bases). This specimen was peripheral blood, taken on day 0 of AZD1222 vaccination. The source is an adult in good health. As DNA, the CDR3 is TGTGCCAGCAGCTTAGACCTTTACAGGGAGAGTGAAGCTTTCTTT. This encodes CASSLDLYRESEAFF.